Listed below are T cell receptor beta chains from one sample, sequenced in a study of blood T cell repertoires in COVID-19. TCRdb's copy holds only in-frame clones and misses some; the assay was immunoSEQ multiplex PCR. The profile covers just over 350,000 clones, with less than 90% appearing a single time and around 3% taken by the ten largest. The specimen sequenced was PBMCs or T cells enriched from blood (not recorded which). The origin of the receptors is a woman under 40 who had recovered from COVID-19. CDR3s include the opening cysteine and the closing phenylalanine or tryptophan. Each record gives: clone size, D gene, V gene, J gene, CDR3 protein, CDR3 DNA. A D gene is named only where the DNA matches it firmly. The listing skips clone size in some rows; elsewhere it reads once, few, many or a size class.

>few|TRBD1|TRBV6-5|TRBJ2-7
CASSYYGTGGYEQYF
TGTGCCAGCAGTTACTACGGGACAGGGGGCTACGAGCAGTACTTC
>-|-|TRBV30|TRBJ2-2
CAWKGVRGDTGELFF
TGTGCCTGGAAGGGTGTCAGGGGAGACACCGGGGAGCTGTTTTTT
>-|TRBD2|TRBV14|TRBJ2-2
CASSQRTSGTGELFF
TGTGCCAGCAGCCAAAGGACTAGTGGAACCGGGGAGCTGTTTTTT
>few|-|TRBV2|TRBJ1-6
CASSDERPLHF
TGTGCCAGCAGTGATGAGAGACCCCTCCACTTT
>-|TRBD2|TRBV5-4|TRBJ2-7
CASSLKTSGGAGEQYF
TGTGCCAGCAGCCTGAAGACTAGCGGGGGTGCCGGAGAGCAGTACTTC
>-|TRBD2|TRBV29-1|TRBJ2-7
CSVELAGGPEYEQYF
TGCAGCGTGGAATTAGCGGGGGGGCCGGAGTACGAGCAGTACTTC
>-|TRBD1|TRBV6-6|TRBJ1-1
CASSPRPDRGRGTEAFF
TGTGCCAGCAGTCCCCGACCCGACAGGGGGCGAGGGACTGAAGCTTTCTTT
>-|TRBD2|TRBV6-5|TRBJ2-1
CASSFSGGANNEQFF
TGTGCCAGCAGCTTTAGCGGGGGGGCGAACAATGAGCAGTTCTTC
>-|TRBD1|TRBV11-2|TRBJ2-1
CASSLDSGGAYNEQFF
TGTGCCAGCAGCTTAGACTCAGGGGGCGCCTACAATGAGCAGTTCTTC
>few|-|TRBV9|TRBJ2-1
CASSGPKGGIHEQFF
TGTGCCAGCAGCGGACCAAAGGGGGGGATACATGAGCAGTTCTTC
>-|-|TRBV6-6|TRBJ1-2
CASSTDTYGYTF
TGTGCCAGCAGTACAGACACTTATGGCTACACCTTC
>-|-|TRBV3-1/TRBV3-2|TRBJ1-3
CASSSTRRGNTIYF
TGTGCCAGCAGTTCGACTAGGAGAGGAAACACCATATATTTT
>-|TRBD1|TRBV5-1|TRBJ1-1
CASTQVAGGGTEAFF
TGCGCCAGCACCCAAGTTGCAGGGGGCGGCACTGAAGCTTTCTTT
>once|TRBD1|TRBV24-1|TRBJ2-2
CATSDLGDRNTGELFF
TGTGCCACCAGTGATTTGGGGGACAGGAACACCGGGGAGCTGTTTTTT
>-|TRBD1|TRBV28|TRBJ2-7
CASSRGQGNEQYF
TGTGCCAGCAGCCGAGGACAGGGCAACGAGCAGTACTTC
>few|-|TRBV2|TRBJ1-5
CASRGTVTRDSNQPQHF
TGTGCCAGCAGGGGGACTGTTACCCGGGACAGCAATCAGCCCCAGCATTTT
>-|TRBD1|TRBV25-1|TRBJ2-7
CASSGPQGYEQYF
TGTGCCAGCAGTGGGCCACAGGGGTACGAGCAGTACTTC
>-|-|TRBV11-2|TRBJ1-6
CASSSTTGSLSPLHF
TGTGCCAGCAGCTCGACAACAGGGTCTCTGTCACCCCTCCACTTT
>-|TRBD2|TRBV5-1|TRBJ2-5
CASSPGLAGRETQYF
TGCGCCAGCAGCCCAGGACTAGCGGGTAGGGAGACCCAGTACTTC
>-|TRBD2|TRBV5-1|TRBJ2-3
CASSFAGGLPDTQYF
TGCGCCAGCAGCTTCGCGGGGGGGTTACCAGATACGCAGTATTTT
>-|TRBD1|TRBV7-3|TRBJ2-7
CASSSDRGREQYF
TGTGCCAGCAGCTCGGACAGGGGAAGAGAGCAGTACTTC
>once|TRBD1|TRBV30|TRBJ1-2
CAWSGGTGPYGYTF
TGTGCCTGGAGTGGGGGGACAGGCCCCTATGGCTACACCTTC
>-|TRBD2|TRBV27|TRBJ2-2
CASRLKLAGDGELFF
TGTGCCAGCAGACTAAAACTAGCGGGAGACGGGGAGCTGTTTTTT
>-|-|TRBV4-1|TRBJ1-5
CASSPGLDSVGQPQHF
TGCGCCAGCAGCCCCGGACTCGATAGCGTAGGTCAGCCCCAGCATTTT
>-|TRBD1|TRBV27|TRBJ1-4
CASSLDGTGGVKLFF
TGTGCCAGCAGTTTAGACGGGACAGGGGGAGTAAAACTGTTTTTT
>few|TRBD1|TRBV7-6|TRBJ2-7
CASSLAGQGPEQYF
TGTGCCAGCAGCTTAGCGGGACAGGGGCCCGAGCAGTACTTC
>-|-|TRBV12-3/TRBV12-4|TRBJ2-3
CASSFPADTQYF
TGTGCCAGCAGTTTTCCGGCAGATACGCAGTATTTT
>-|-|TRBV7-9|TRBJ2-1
CASSLEEAEQFF
TGTGCCAGCAGCTTAGAGGAGGCTGAGCAGTTCTTC
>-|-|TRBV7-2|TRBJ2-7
CASSLEGGGSYEQYF
TGTGCCAGCAGCTTAGAGGGAGGAGGCTCCTACGAGCAGTACTTC
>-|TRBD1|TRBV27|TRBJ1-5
CASSTGTGSVMGQPQHF
TGTGCCAGCAGCACCGGGACAGGGAGTGTAATGGGTCAGCCCCAGCATTTT
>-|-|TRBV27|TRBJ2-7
CASSAGEYEQYF
TGTGCCAGCAGTGCCGGGGAATACGAGCAGTACTTC
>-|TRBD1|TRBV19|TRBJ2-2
CASNFEGQGPGELFF
TGTGCCAGTAATTTCGAGGGACAGGGCCCCGGGGAGCTGTTTTTT
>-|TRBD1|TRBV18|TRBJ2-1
CASSLGQGTYNEQFF
TGTGCCAGCTCATTGGGACAGGGAACATACAATGAGCAGTTCTTC
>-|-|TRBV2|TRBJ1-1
CASRRQVNTEAFF
TGTGCCAGCAGGAGACAGGTGAACACTGAAGCTTTCTTT
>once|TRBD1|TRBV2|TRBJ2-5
CASTQGAGETQYF
TGTGCCAGCACTCAGGGGGCGGGAGAGACCCAGTACTTC
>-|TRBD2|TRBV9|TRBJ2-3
CASSVDPAGASTDTQYF
TGTGCCAGCAGCGTAGACCCAGCGGGAGCTAGCACAGATACGCAGTATTTT
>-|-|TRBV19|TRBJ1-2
CASSEGRGPGYGYTF
TGTGCCAGTAGTGAAGGCAGGGGTCCAGGATATGGCTACACCTTC
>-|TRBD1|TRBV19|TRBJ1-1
CASTTIPPGTGVHTEAFF
TGTGCCAGTACCACAATACCTCCTGGGACAGGGGTTCACACTGAAGCTTTCTTT
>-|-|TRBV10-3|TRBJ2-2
CAISTDRSEGPGELFF
TGTGCCATCAGTACGGACCGATCCGAGGGCCCCGGGGAGCTGTTTTTT
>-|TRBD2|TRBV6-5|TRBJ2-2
CASSFEGLAATGELFF
TGTGCCAGCAGTTTCGAAGGACTAGCGGCCACCGGGGAGCTGTTTTTT
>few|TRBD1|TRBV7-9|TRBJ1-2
CASSPGQTTYGYTF
TGTGCCAGCAGCCCGGGACAGACGACCTATGGCTACACCTTC
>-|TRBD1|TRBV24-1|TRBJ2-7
CATSDVKGAGEQYF
TGTGCCACCAGTGACGTCAAGGGGGCTGGAGAGCAGTACTTC
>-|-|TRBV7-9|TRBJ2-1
CASSYNSYYNEQFF
TGTGCCAGCAGCTATAACTCCTACTACAATGAGCAGTTCTTC
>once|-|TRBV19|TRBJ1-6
CASSIGRRSSYNSPLHF
TGTGCCAGTAGTATCGGGCGGAGGAGCTCCTATAATTCACCCCTCCACTTT
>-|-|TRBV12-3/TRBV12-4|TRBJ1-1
CASSFSRLEAFF
TGTGCCAGCAGTTTCAGCAGGCTTGAAGCTTTCTTT
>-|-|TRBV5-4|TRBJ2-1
CASSADNEQFF
TGTGCCAGCAGCGCGGACAATGAGCAGTTCTTC
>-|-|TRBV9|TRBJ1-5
CASSPTGRPGNQPQHF
TGTGCCAGCAGCCCGACAGGAAGGCCGGGCAATCAGCCCCAGCATTTT
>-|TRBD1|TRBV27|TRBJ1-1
CASSPRDRGASTEAFF
TGTGCCAGCAGTCCCCGGGACAGGGGGGCGAGCACTGAAGCTTTCTTT
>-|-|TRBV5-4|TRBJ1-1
CASSFRPREMNTEAFF
TGTGCCAGCAGCTTTCGTCCCAGGGAAATGAACACTGAAGCTTTCTTT
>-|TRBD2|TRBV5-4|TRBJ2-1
CASSFPSGKIYNEQFF
TGTGCCAGCAGCTTCCCTAGCGGGAAGATTTACAATGAGCAGTTCTTC
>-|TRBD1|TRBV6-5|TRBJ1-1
CASRQGQVSEAFF
TGTGCCAGCAGACAGGGGCAGGTATCTGAAGCTTTCTTT